This T cell receptor beta chain came from a study of OX40 agonist ivuxolimab in advanced cancers. As for the study in general: Averaging about 60 years in age, with a range of roughly 20 to 90, the cohort was approximately 87% male.

Researchers took blood at baseline, on cycle 4 day 1, and on cycle 7 day 1. This clone is medium-sized. Antigen: not known. Clones were read by immunoSEQ multiplex PCR, and TCRdb kept only the in-frame ones, dropping some. The repertoire holds some 10,000 clones, with 65% to 85% as singletons. The study, taken as a whole, reports: CD8+ T cells showed, on average, more clonal expansion than CD4+ cells.

Germline loops: CDR1 MNHEY, CDR2 SMNVEV (reference sequence). Deletions cut 6 bases from V and 8 bases from J, with 15 bases between. This CDR3 region has 13 residues. The V gene is TRBV27, the J gene TRBJ2-3; D gene unclear. The source material was CD4+ or CD8+ T cells sorted from blood, sampled in a trial of the OX40 agonist ivuxolimab. This TCR derives from an adult with an advanced solid tumor such as melanoma, head and neck, liver or kidney cancer. The CDR3 region is CASSPASWGTQYF. DNA of the CDR3: TGTGCCAGCAGCCCAGCGAGCTGGGGTACGCAGTATTTT.